Listed below are T cell receptor beta chains from one sample, sequenced in a study of T cell responses to AZD1222 COVID-19 vaccine. TCRdb's table, derived via immunoSEQ multiplex PCR, lists solely in-frame clones and lacks some. The sample consists of about 150,000 clones, around 90% of them appearing once. The sequencing used peripheral blood, collected 28 days after the second AZD1222 dose. All receptors come from an adult who received the AZD1222 COVID-19 vaccine. Each CDR3 is given with its conserved first and last residue. A D gene is named only where the DNA matches it firmly. Some rows have no size entry. The others give once, few or many, or a class for an expanded clone.

d_call j_call v_call clone_size cdr3_nt cdr3_aa
TRBD1 TRBJ2-5 TRBV19 NA TGTGCCAGTAGTCGTGGACAGGGTCTTCCTCAAGAGACCCAGTACTTC CASSRGQGLPQETQYF
NA TRBJ1-6 TRBV23-1 NA TGCGCCAGCAGTCAATCGGTGCCAGGGCGGAATTCACCCCTCCACTTT CASSQSVPGRNSPLHF
NA TRBJ2-1 TRBV5-8 NA TGTGCCAGCAGCCCGAGGGTATCTGCCCTAGCAGCCTACAATGAGCAGTTCTTC CASSPRVSALAAYNEQFF
TRBD1 TRBJ2-7 TRBV6-1 NA TGTGCCAGCAGTGAGCGGACAGGGGGCGCCAGTGGATACGAGCAGTACTTC CASSERTGGASGYEQYF
TRBD2 TRBJ2-7 TRBV3-1/TRBV3-2 NA TGTGCCAGCAGCCCTCCCGTGGCTAGCGGGAGGCGGGTCTCCTACGAGCAGTACTTC CASSPPVASGRRVSYEQYF
NA TRBJ2-4 TRBV10-2 NA TGCGCCAGCAGTGACAGGATCGGCAGTGCCAAAAACATTCAGTACTTC CASSDRIGSAKNIQYF
NA TRBJ1-6 TRBV7-9 few TGTGCCAGCAGCTTATTGGGCAATTCACCCCTCCACTTT CASSLLGNSPLHF
TRBD1 TRBJ1-1 TRBV4-2 NA TGTGCCAGCAGCCAAGGGACAGGGGAGGCCGCGAAGGCTTTCTTT CASSQGTGEAAKAFF
NA TRBJ2-1 TRBV6-6 NA TGTGCCAGCAGTCGTGTAGAGACAGCCACTTCTCACAATGAGCAGTTCTTC CASSRVETATSHNEQFF
NA TRBJ1-1 TRBV6-5 NA TGTGCCAGCGGGGGAATGGCGGGACAGAACACTGAAGCTTTCTTT CASGGMAGQNTEAFF
NA TRBJ1-1 TRBV5-1 NA TGCGCCAGCAGGCGGGAGAACACTGAAGCTTTCTTT CASRRENTEAFF
TRBD1 TRBJ2-5 TRBV6-5 NA TGTGCCAGCAGGGGGGACAGCCAAGAGACCCAGTACTTC CASRGDSQETQYF
NA TRBJ1-2 TRBV5-1 NA TGCGCCAGCAGCTTGGGCAGGGAGGCTGGGACGGACTATGGCTACACCTTC CASSLGREAGTDYGYTF
NA TRBJ1-5 TRBV5-1 once TGCGCCAGCAGCTTGGCCCCGAGCAGCAATCAGCCCCAGCATTTT CASSLAPSSNQPQHF
NA TRBJ2-5 TRBV5-6 NA TGTGCCAGCAGCCAACATACTCGGGAGTTGGTGCGGGTCGAGACCCAGTACTTC CASSQHTRELVRVETQYF
NA TRBJ2-1 TRBV3-1/TRBV3-2 NA TGTGCCAGCAGCCAAGGGGCGGGGACATACAATGAGCAGTTCTTC CASSQGAGTYNEQFF
TRBD1 TRBJ1-5 TRBV20-1 NA TGCAGTGCTAGTCGACAGGGGAGCCAGCCCCAGCATTTT CSASRQGSQPQHF
TRBD2 TRBJ2-5 TRBV7-2 NA TGTGCCAGCAGCTTAGGTGCTAGCGGGAGGGAGACCCAGTACTTC CASSLGASGRETQYF
NA TRBJ1-2 TRBV3-1/TRBV3-2 NA TGTGCCAGCAGCCAAGCGGACCCATTCAGGGCCACTGTTCGTGGCTACACCTTC CASSQADPFRATVRGYTF
TRBD2 TRBJ2-1 TRBV10-1 once TGCGCCAGCGATGGACTAGCGGGAGATAACAATGAGCAGTTCTTC CASDGLAGDNNEQFF
NA TRBJ1-1 TRBV6-6 once TGTGCCAGCAGTTACTCTGCGGGAGGTAAGACTGAAGCTTTCTTT CASSYSAGGKTEAFF
NA TRBJ1-4 TRBV30 NA TGTGCCTGGAGTGTACAGGGTGGGGGTCGGGAAAAACTGTTTTTT CAWSVQGGGREKLFF
NA TRBJ2-1 TRBV7-8 NA TGTGCCAGCAGCTCATCGACAGCGAGCTCCTACAATGAGCAGTTCTTC CASSSSTASSYNEQFF
NA TRBJ2-6 TRBV30 NA TGTGCCTGGAGTCTTTCCGGGACCAGTGGGGCCAACGTCCTGACTTTC CAWSLSGTSGANVLTF
TRBD1 TRBJ1-4 TRBV27 NA TGTGCCAGCAGTTTCGCCCCCGGGACAGGGGGTAAACTGTTTTTT CASSFAPGTGGKLFF
TRBD1 TRBJ1-1 TRBV5-1 NA TGCGCCAGCAGCTTGGGAACCGGGACAGCCATGAACACTGAAGCTTTCTTT CASSLGTGTAMNTEAFF
NA TRBJ1-5 TRBV2 NA TGTGCCAGCAGCAGGGAGTTTCGGAGTAATCAGCCCCAGCATTTT CASSREFRSNQPQHF
TRBD1 TRBJ1-1 TRBV5-1 once TGCGCCAGCAGCTTTCCGGGACAGACGAACACTGAAGCTTTCTTT CASSFPGQTNTEAFF